These T cell receptor beta chains were read from a single sample in a study of cytotoxic CD8 clonotypes in ibrutinib-treated CLL. Sequenced by immunoSEQ multiplex PCR; TCRdb stores in-frame clones only, minus some. The repertoire consists of over 65,000 clones, with about two thirds occurring once and the leading ten covering under 6%. Sequencing used PBMCs, obtained after 12 months of ibrutinib treatment. Receptors were obtained from a human donor with chronic lymphocytic leukemia. Each CDR3 is given with its conserved first and last residue. A D gene is named only where the DNA matches it firmly. Where a row states a size, it is once, few, many or the class of an expanded clone; other rows omit it.

CDR3nt	CDR3aa	d_gene	abundance	j_gene	v_gene
TGCGCCAGCAGCTTGGCTTTTCCGGACGGAGAGACCCAGTACTTC	CASSLAFPDGETQYF	NA	NA	TRBJ2-5	TRBV5-1
TGCAGCGGCGGACAGGGTAGGAATTCACCCCTCCACTTT	CSGGQGRNSPLHF	TRBD1	NA	TRBJ1-6	TRBV29-1
TGTGCCAGCAGCTTAGTTCAGGGGGCTGGGGCCAACGTCCTGACTTTC	CASSLVQGAGANVLTF	TRBD1	NA	TRBJ2-6	TRBV11-2
TGTGCCAGTAACGGAAAACAGGGGAAGGACAATGAGCAGTTCTTC	CASNGKQGKDNEQFF	TRBD1	NA	TRBJ2-1	TRBV19
TGTGCCAGCAGCGAGGGGACAGGGAATGGCTACACCTTC	CASSEGTGNGYTF	TRBD1	NA	TRBJ1-2	TRBV9
TGCGCCAGCAGCCAAAACCTACAGGTTTTGGGGGCTCAAGAGACCCAGTACTTC	CASSQNLQVLGAQETQYF	NA	NA	TRBJ2-5	TRBV4-3
TGTGCCATCAGTGAGGCTAGGGGCCAAGAGACCCAGTACTTC	CAISEARGQETQYF	NA	NA	TRBJ2-5	TRBV10-3
TGCGCCAGCAGCCTTCACAGGCCCGGGGAGCTGTTTTTT	CASSLHRPGELFF	NA	NA	TRBJ2-2	TRBV5-1
TGTGCCAGCAGTTACACCCAGGGCCGTAGTCCCCTCCACTTT	CASSYTQGRSPLHF	NA	NA	TRBJ1-6	TRBV6-5
TGTGCCAGCAGCGTCAACAGGGATACCTCTAACTATGGCTACACCTTC	CASSVNRDTSNYGYTF	NA	NA	TRBJ1-2	TRBV9
TGTGCCAGCAGCTCACTTGTTGGTGGGAACACTGAAGCTTTCTTT	CASSSLVGGNTEAFF	NA	once	TRBJ1-1	TRBV7-6
TGTGCCAGCAGACGCGGGGACAGGCCCTATGGCTACACCTTC	CASRRGDRPYGYTF	TRBD1	NA	TRBJ1-2	TRBV2
TGTGCCAGCAGTTTAGGGTTGGGCACTGAAGCTTTCTTT	CASSLGLGTEAFF	NA	NA	TRBJ1-1	TRBV28
TGTGCCAGCAGCATAAACCCCGGTCCGGCCTACGAGCAGTACTTC	CASSINPGPAYEQYF	NA	NA	TRBJ2-7	TRBV6-1
TGTGCCTGGAGTCGACAGGGGTTGGAGACCCAGTACTTC	CAWSRQGLETQYF	TRBD1	NA	TRBJ2-5	TRBV30
TGTGCCAGCAGTCCACAGGGGACTCGGTTATTTGGCTACACCTTC	CASSPQGTRLFGYTF	TRBD1	NA	TRBJ1-2	TRBV27
TGTGCCAGCTCAGGACAGGGGAACACTGAAGCTTTCTTT	CASSGQGNTEAFF	TRBD1	NA	TRBJ1-1	TRBV6-1
TGTGCCACTACAGGGGAGAGGGAAGGGACCCAGTACTTC	CATTGEREGTQYF	TRBD1	NA	TRBJ2-5	TRBV10-3
TGTGCCAGCAGCCGTGAATTTCCCAACTCCTACGAGCAGTACTTC	CASSREFPNSYEQYF	NA	NA	TRBJ2-7	TRBV6-5
TGTGCCAGCAGCCGGACCGAGGTGACTGAAAAACTGTTTTTT	CASSRTEVTEKLFF	NA	few	TRBJ1-4	TRBV7-8
TGCGCCAGCAGCCAAGTGGGACAGGGGTCACCCCTCCACTTT	CASSQVGQGSPLHF	TRBD1	once	TRBJ1-6	TRBV4-3
TGTGCCAGCAGCCAGGACCCCAATCAGCCCCAGCATTTT	CASSQDPNQPQHF	NA	few	TRBJ1-5	TRBV5-4
TGTGCCAGCAGCTTAGTAGGACAGGGGGCGGTTGGCTACACCTTC	CASSLVGQGAVGYTF	TRBD1	NA	TRBJ1-2	TRBV7-2
TGTGCCAGCAGCCAAGGTTTGGGTTGGGGATCACCCCTCCACTTT	CASSQGLGWGSPLHF	NA	once	TRBJ1-6	TRBV14
TGTGCCATCAGTGAGCCCAGAGGGATCTGGACTGAAGCTTTCTTT	CAISEPRGIWTEAFF	NA	NA	TRBJ1-1	TRBV10-3
TGCGCCAGCAGCCCGGGCAGCTCCCCATCGCCCATCACCCTTTATGGCTACACCTTC	CASSPGSSPSPITLYGYTF	NA	NA	TRBJ1-2	TRBV4-3
TGTGCCAGCAGTGACTCGCCTAGCGGGGGCGACGAGCAGTTCTTC	CASSDSPSGGDEQFF	TRBD2	NA	TRBJ2-1	TRBV6-4
TGTGCCAGCAGTGATGCCCCTCTAGCGGGCCAAGAGACCCAGTACTTC	CASSDAPLAGQETQYF	TRBD2	NA	TRBJ2-5	TRBV2
TGTGCCAGCAGTTTACTAGCGGGGGTATGGTACGAGCAGTACTTC	CASSLLAGVWYEQYF	TRBD2	NA	TRBJ2-7	TRBV28
TGTGCCAGCTCACCATTCACCTCAACATCTGGAAACACCATATATTTT	CASSPFTSTSGNTIYF	NA	few	TRBJ1-3	TRBV18
TGCGCCAGCAGTCACCCGTTTGGGGCAGTCGCGGGGTGCACCGGGGAGCTGTTTTTT	CASSHPFGAVAGCTGELFF	NA	NA	TRBJ2-2	TRBV23-1
TGTGCCAGCACCCCCCAGACAGGCGCCCAGAAGACCCAGTACTTC	CASTPQTGAQKTQYF	NA	few	TRBJ2-5	TRBV28
TGTGCCAGCAGCAACGCTCTACGGGGCACGGACTATGGCTACACCTTC	CASSNALRGTDYGYTF	NA	NA	TRBJ1-2	TRBV7-9
TGTGCCAGCCGGGACGGCGCCTACAATGAGCAGTTCTTC	CASRDGAYNEQFF	NA	NA	TRBJ2-1	TRBV2
TGTGCCAGCAGCCCGGAGGCGAACAATCAGCCCCAGCATTTT	CASSPEANNQPQHF	NA	once	TRBJ1-5	TRBV6-5
TGTGCCAGCAGCCGTGGGGGTCGCTATGGCTACACCTTC	CASSRGGRYGYTF	NA	NA	TRBJ1-2	TRBV7-9
TGTGCCAGCAGTCAACTTCTCCACGAGTCTGTTGCAACTAATGAAAAACTGTTTTTT	CASSQLLHESVATNEKLFF	NA	NA	TRBJ1-4	TRBV28
TGTGCCAGCAGCTTATCTGCAGCTAACACTGAAGCTTTCTTT	CASSLSAANTEAFF	NA	few	TRBJ1-1	TRBV7-3
TGTGCCAGCAGCCTTAGCGGGGGGGTTGGCACCGGGGAGCTGTTTTTT	CASSLSGGVGTGELFF	TRBD2	NA	TRBJ2-2	TRBV2
TGTGCCAGCAGTTTATCAGGGGGTTCCTATAATTCACCCCTCCACTTT	CASSLSGGSYNSPLHF	NA	few	TRBJ1-6	TRBV27
TGTGCCAGCAGTTTAAAGTTTTTGCCCCGAGCAACTAATGAAAAACTGTTTTTT	CASSLKFLPRATNEKLFF	NA	NA	TRBJ1-4	TRBV27
TGTGCCAGCAGCGCCCAGAGGACTAGCAGACCCGAGCAGTACTTC	CASSAQRTSRPEQYF	TRBD2	NA	TRBJ2-7	TRBV2
TGTGCCAGCAGCGGACAGGGGGACTATGGCTACACCTTC	CASSGQGDYGYTF	TRBD1	few	TRBJ1-2	TRBV6-1
TGTGCCAGCAGCGCCCATGGACAGGCATACTATGGCTACACCTTC	CASSAHGQAYYGYTF	TRBD1	NA	TRBJ1-2	TRBV9
TGTGCCAGCAGCTTAGATCACGGGTCACCCTACGAGCAGTACTTC	CASSLDHGSPYEQYF	NA	few	TRBJ2-7	TRBV11-2
TGCAGCGTTGAAGATCGTCTAGGTTGGGATGAGCAGTTCTTC	CSVEDRLGWDEQFF	NA	NA	TRBJ2-1	TRBV29-1
TGTGCCAGCAGCCTCAGGGGGTTGCTAGGCGAGCAGTACTTC	CASSLRGLLGEQYF	TRBD1	NA	TRBJ2-7	TRBV5-8
TGTGCCAGCAGCGTAGGGGGACATGAGCAGTTCTTC	CASSVGGHEQFF	NA	few	TRBJ2-1	TRBV9
TGTGCCAGCAGCTTAAGGGCTAGACGAACCGGGGAGCTGTTTTTT	CASSLRARRTGELFF	NA	few	TRBJ2-2	TRBV11-2
TGTGCCAGCAGCTTAAACTTCAAATCAGGGGACGGCTACACCTTC	CASSLNFKSGDGYTF	NA	NA	TRBJ1-2	TRBV7-2
TGTGCCAGCAGTGGGCGGACTGGGGAGGGGACCTATAATTCACCCCTCCACTTT	CASSGRTGEGTYNSPLHF	NA	NA	TRBJ1-6	TRBV6-1